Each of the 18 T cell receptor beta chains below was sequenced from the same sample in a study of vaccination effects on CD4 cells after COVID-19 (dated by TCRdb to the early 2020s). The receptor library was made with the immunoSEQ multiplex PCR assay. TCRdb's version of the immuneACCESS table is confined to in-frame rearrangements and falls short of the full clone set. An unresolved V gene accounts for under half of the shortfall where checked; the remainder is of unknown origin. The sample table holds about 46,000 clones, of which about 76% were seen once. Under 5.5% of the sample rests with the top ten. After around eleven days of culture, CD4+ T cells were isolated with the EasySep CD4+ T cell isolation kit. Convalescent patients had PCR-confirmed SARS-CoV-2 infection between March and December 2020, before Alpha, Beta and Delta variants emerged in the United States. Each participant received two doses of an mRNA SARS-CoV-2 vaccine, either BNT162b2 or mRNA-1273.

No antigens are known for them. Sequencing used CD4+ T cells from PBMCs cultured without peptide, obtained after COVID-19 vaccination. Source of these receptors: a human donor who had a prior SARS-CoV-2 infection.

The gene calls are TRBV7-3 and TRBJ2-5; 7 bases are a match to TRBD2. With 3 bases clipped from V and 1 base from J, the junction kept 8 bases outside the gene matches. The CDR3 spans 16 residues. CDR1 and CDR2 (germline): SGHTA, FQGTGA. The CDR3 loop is CASSLMGGSTQETQYF. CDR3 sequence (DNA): TGTGCCAGCAGCTTGATGGGCGGGAGCACCCAAGAGACCCAGTACTTC.

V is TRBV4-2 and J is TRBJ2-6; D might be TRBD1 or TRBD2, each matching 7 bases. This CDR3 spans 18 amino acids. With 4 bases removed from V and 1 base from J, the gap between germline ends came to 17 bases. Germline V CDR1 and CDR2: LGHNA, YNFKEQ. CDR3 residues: CASSLRGGGASGANVLTF. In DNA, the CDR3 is TGTGCCAGCAGCCTTAGGGGAGGGGGCGCGTCTGGGGCCAACGTCCTGACTTTC.

The CDR3 loop is CASSQSAGAHTEAFF. As DNA, the CDR3 is TGTGCCAGCAGCCAATCCGCAGGGGCGCACACTGAAGCTTTCTTT. The J gene is TRBJ1-1, the V gene TRBV3-1 (or the pseudogene TRBV3-2); D is possibly TRBD1 (6 bases). CDR3 size: 15 residues. From germline, CDR1 is LGHDT and CDR2 YNNKEL (reference sequence). V lost 2 bases, J lost 3 bases, and 13 bases lay in between.

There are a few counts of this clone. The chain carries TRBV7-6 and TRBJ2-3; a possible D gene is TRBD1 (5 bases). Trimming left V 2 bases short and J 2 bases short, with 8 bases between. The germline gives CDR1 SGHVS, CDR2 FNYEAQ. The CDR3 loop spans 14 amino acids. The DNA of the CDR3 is TGTGCCAGCAGCTTATTAGGGGACACAGATACGCAGTATTTT. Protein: CASSLLGDTDTQYF.

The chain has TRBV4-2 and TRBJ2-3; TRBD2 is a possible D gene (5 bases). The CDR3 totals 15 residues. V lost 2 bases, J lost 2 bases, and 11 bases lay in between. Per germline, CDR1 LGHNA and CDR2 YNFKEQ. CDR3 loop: CASSQRTLPTDTQYF. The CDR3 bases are TGTGCCAGCAGCCAAAGGACTCTTCCCACAGATACGCAGTATTTT.

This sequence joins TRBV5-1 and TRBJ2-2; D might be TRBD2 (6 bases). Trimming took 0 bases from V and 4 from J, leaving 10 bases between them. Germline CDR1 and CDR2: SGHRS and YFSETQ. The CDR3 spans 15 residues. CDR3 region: CASSLGRGSTGELFF. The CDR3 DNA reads TGCGCCAGCAGCTTGGGGAGGGGTAGCACCGGGGAGCTGTTTTTT.

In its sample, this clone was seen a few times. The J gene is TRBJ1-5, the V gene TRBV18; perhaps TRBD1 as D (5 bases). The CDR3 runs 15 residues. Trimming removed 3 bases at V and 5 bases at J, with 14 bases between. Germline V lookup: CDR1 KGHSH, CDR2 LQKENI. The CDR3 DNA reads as TGTGCCAGCTCACCCCCAGGGCATCTAGATCAGCCCCAGCATTTT. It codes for CASSPPGHLDQPQHF. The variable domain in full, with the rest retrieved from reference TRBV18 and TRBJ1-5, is NAGVMQNPRHLVRRRGQEARLRCSPMKGHSHVYWYRQLPEEGLKFMVYLQKENIIDESGMPKERFSAEFPKEGPSILRIQQVVRGDSAAYFCASSPPGHLDQPQHFGDGTRLSIL.

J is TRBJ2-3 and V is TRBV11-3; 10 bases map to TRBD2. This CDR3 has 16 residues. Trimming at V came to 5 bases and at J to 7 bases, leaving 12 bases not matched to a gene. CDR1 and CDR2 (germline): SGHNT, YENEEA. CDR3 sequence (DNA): TGTGCCAGCAGCCCCACCTCAGCGGGAGGGGCATATACGCAGTATTTT. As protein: CASSPTSAGGAYTQYF.

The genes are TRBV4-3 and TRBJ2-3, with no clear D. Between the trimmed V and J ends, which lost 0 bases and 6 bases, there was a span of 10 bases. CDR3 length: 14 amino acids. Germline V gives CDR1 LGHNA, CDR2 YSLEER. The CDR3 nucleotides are TGCGCCAGCAGCCAAGATCGGTCCCGGGATACGCAGTATTTT. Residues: CASSQDRSRDTQYF.

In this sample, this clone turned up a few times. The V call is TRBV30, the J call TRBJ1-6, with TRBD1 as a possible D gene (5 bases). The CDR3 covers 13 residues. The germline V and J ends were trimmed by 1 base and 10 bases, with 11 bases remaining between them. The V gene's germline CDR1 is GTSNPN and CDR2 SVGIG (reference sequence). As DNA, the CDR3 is TGTGCCTGGAGTGCACAGGCAGGGTCACCCCTCCACTTT. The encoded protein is CAWSAQAGSPLHF. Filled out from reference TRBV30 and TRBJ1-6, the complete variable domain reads SQTIHQWPATLVQPVGSPLSLECTVEGTSNPNLYWYRQAAGRGLQLLFYSVGIGQISSEVPQNLSASRPQDRQFILSSKKLLLSDSGFYLCAWSAQAGSPLHFGNGTRLTVT.

The DNA for the CDR3 is TGTGCCAGCAGCCTGTTCTCCGAACGGGCGACCTACGAGCAGTACTTC. Protein sequence: CASSLFSERATYEQYF. The J gene is TRBJ2-7, the V gene TRBV5-6; D gene unclear. The CDR3 sequence is 16 residues long. Per germline, CDR1 SGHDT and CDR2 YYEEEE. V dropped 4 bases and J dropped 2 bases, with 19 bases sitting between them.

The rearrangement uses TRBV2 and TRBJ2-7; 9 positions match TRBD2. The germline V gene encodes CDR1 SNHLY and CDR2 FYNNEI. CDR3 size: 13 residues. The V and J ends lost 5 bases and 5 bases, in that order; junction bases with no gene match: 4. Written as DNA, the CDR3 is TGTGCCAGCAGTTCAGGACTAGCGCACGAGCAGTACTTC. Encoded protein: CASSSGLAHEQYF.

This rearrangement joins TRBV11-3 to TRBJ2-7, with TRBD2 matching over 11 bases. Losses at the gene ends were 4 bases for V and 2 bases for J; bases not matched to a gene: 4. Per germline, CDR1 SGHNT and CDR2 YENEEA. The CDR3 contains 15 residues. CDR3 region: CASSYDSGRAYEQYF. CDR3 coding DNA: TGTGCCAGCAGCTACGATAGCGGGAGGGCCTACGAGCAGTACTTC.

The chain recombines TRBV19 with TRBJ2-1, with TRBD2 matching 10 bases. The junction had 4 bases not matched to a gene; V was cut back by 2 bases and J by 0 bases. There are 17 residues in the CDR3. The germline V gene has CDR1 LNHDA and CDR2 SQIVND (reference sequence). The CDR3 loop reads CASSIMASGGSYNEQFF. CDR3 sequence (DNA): TGTGCCAGTAGTATAATGGCTAGCGGGGGCTCCTACAATGAGCAGTTCTTC.

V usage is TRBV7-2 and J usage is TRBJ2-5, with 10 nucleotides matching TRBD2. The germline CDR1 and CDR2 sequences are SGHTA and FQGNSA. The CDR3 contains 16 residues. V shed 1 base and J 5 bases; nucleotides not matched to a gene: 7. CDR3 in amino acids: CASSLVASGGYETQYF. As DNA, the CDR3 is TGTGCCAGCAGCTTAGTGGCTAGCGGGGGTTACGAGACCCAGTACTTC.

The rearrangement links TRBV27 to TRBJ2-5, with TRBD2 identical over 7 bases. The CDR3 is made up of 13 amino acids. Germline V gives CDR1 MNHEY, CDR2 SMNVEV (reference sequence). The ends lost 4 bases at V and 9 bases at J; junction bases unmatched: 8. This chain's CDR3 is CASSYLGGRAQYF. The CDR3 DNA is TGTGCCAGCAGTTACCTCGGGGGGAGGGCCCAGTACTTC.

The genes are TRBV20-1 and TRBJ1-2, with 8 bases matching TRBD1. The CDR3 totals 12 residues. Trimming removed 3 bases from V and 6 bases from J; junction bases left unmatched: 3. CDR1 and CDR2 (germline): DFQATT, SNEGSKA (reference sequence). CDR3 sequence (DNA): TGCAGTGCTAGTACGACAGGGGATGGCTACACCTTC. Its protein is CSASTTGDGYTF.

CDR3 coding DNA: TGTGCCAGCAGCCCCCAACTAGCGGGATATTTCTCGGATGAGCAGTTCTTC. Translation: CASSPQLAGYFSDEQFF. This chain uses TRBV4-2 with TRBJ2-1; 10 bases fit TRBD2. Germline loops: CDR1 LGHNA, CDR2 YNFKEQ. V lost 4 bases to trimming and J lost 8 bases; unmatched junction nucleotides: 14. The CDR3 contains 17 residues.